The sequence of this T cell receptor beta chain was determined in a study of blood T cell repertoires in COVID-19. Across the whole study: The United States, Italy and Spain provided the acute and convalescent COVID-19 samples.

V was pared by 0 bases and J by 5 bases, with 7 bases of the junction left unmatched. The CDR3 is made up of 15 amino acids. Looked up from germline, CDR1 is SGHRS and CDR2 is YFSETQ. In the original workflow: Quantification of nucleated cells was approximated via reference gene primer amplification. TCRdb's table, derived via immunoSEQ multiplex PCR, lists solely in-frame clones and lacks some. From that table come the V and J calls and clone size; the DNA was used to work out D and trimming. The data show roughly 670,000 clones, approximately 90% seen once. Sample: peripheral blood. This clonotype was obtained from a woman between 18 and 29 years old with acute or convalescent COVID-19. The chain has TRBV5-1 and TRBJ1-1, with TRBD1 identical over 7 bases. The CDR3 protein is CASSLEGARGTEAFF. The CDR3 DNA sequence: TGCGCCAGCAGCTTGGAGGGGGCGCGAGGGACTGAAGCTTTCTTT.